This T cell receptor beta chain was captured by sequencing in a study of response to subunit inactivated influenza vaccine. Study-level results: That few new T cells are recruited by each seasonal influenza vaccination was the authors' suggestion.

Each CDR3 protein is one row after TCRdb ran MiXCR on the RT-PCR reads. The sample has roughly 630,000 distinct CDR3 sequences, about 15% seen once. The CDR3 is made up of 17 amino acids. The V segment lost 2 bases and the J segment 4 bases; nucleotides outside the gene matches: 7. On this clonotype itself: The target antigen is unknown.

The sequencing used PBMCs from blood, collected 14 to 15 days before vaccination. This receptor was taken from a man over 45 who received an inactivated influenza vaccine. The V gene is TRBV12-3 or TRBV12-4, the J gene TRBJ2-2; 10 bases line up with TRBD1. CDR3 in amino acids: CASSLIRQGASTGELFF. The CDR3 DNA follows: TGTGCCAGCAGTTTAATTCGACAGGGGGCTAGCACCGGGGAGCTGTTTTTT.